This TCR beta chain was obtained from a study of blood T cell repertoires in COVID-19. Trimming cost V 5 bases and J 6 bases, with 16 bases left between them. In germline, CDR1 is MNHEY, CDR2 SVGEGT. This CDR3 has 14 residues. TCRdb's table, derived via immunoSEQ multiplex PCR, lists solely in-frame clones and lacks some. In the table there are more than 80,000 clones, 70% to 80% of which are singletons. This chain connects TRBV6-2 or TRBV6-3 to TRBJ1-1, with a possible D match to TRBD1 (6 bases). The clonotype comes from a human donor in a cohort sampled during active COVID-19. The sequenced material came from peripheral blood. CDR3 coding DNA: TGTGCCAGCAGTAACGAGTTTCAGGGGTCTGAAGCTTTCTTT. This sequence encodes CASSNEFQGSEAFF.